The 18 T cell receptor beta chains below were found in one sample sequenced in a study of T-cell memory formation after mild COVID-19. TCRdb re-called the 5' RACE reads through MiXCR, storing one row per CDR3 protein. In the table there are hundreds of thousands of distinct CDR3 sequences, 20% to 25% of which are singletons. The specimen sequenced was PBMCs or a T cell subset sorted from them (not recorded which). The receptors here all came from an adult woman who had mild COVID-19 (a few samples of this study predate the infection). Cell type and time point are not known.

This chain uses TRBV12-3 or TRBV12-4 with TRBJ2-2; D perhaps matches TRBD2 (6 bases). CDR3 length: 18 residues. Trimming removed 5 bases from V and 3 bases from J, with 22 bases in between. The CDR3 is CASSRDSGRLWDTGELFF. Here the CDR3 DNA reads TGTGCCAGCAGTAGGGACTCAGGGAGGTTGTGGGACACCGGGGAGCTGTTTTTT.

The sample holds a few counts of this clonotype. The CDR3 bases are TGCGCCAGCCAGGGGGGAGGAGGCACTGAAGCTTTCTTT. Its translation: CASQGGGGTEAFF. The chain combines TRBV5-1 with TRBJ1-1; 7 bases agree with TRBD1. J gave up 4 bases and V 7 bases, and 7 bases lay outside the gene matches. The germline V gene has CDR1 SGHRS and CDR2 YFSETQ. CDR3 length: 13 amino acids. The full variable domain, its missing parts supplied by reference TRBV5-1 and TRBJ1-1, is KAGVTQTPRYLIKTRGQQVTLSCSPISGHRSVSWYQQTPGQGLQFLFEYFSETQRNKGNFPGRFSGRQFSNSRSEMNVSTLELGDSALYLCASQGGGGTEAFFGQGTRLTVV.

The chain couples TRBV30 to TRBJ1-1, with 7 bases matching TRBD1. The CDR3 runs to 15 residues. Germline V CDR1 and CDR2: GTSNPN, SVGIG (reference sequence). V lost 2 bases and J lost 0; bases outside the gene matches: 6. This CDR3 reads CAWSPRDRLNTEAFF. CDR3 nucleotides: TGTGCCTGGAGTCCGCGGGACAGATTGAACACTGAAGCTTTCTTT.

This chain connects TRBV14 to TRBJ1-5; D is unresolved. CDR3 length equals 15 residues. Germline loops: CDR1 SGHDN, CDR2 FVKESK. Trimming removed 3 bases at V and 2 bases at J, with 11 bases between. The CDR3, as DNA: TGTGCCAGCAGCCACTTAGGGAGGTGCAATCAGCCCCAGCATTTT. Its translation is CASSHLGRCNQPQHF.

This clonotype was seen many times. V is TRBV12-3 or TRBV12-4 and J is TRBJ1-2, with D perhaps TRBD1 (5 bases). The CDR3 sequence is 11 residues long. V lost 4 bases and J 7 bases, leaving 7 bases between the germline ends. DNA of the CDR3: TGTGCCAGCAGTTCGGGACTTGGCTACACCTTC. This sequence encodes CASSSGLGYTF.

The rearrangement uses TRBV29-1 and TRBJ2-1, with no clear D. The V and J ends lost 4 bases and 2 bases respectively, with 12 bases between them. Germline-derived CDR1 and CDR2 are SQVTM and ANQGSEA. This CDR3 spans 14 amino acids. CDR3 in DNA: TGCAGCGTTGTAGTCTTAGCACCCTACAATGAGCAGTTCTTC. Translation: CSVVVLAPYNEQFF.

This clonotype has more than one count but fewer than ten. The V and J genes are TRBV6-5 and TRBJ2-7; no clear D. Trimming left V 7 bases short and J 3 bases short, with 13 bases between. The CDR3 sequence is 13 residues long. In germline, CDR1 is MNHEY, CDR2 SVGAGI. Here the CDR3 DNA reads TGTGCCAGCAAGGACCCACCCAACTACGAGCAGTACTTC. Protein sequence: CASKDPPNYEQYF.

This clonotype was counted only a few times. The chain links TRBV4-1 to TRBJ2-3, with D unclear. Germline CDR1 is MGHRA and CDR2 is YSYEKL. This CDR3 has 15 amino acids. Trimming shortened V by 3 bases and J by 0 bases, and 10 bases separated the two germline ends. CDR3 in DNA: TGCGCCAGCAGCCAGAGGAGCGATAGCACAGATACGCAGTATTTT. This codes for CASSQRSDSTDTQYF.

The chain employs TRBV27 and TRBJ2-3, with D perhaps TRBD1 (6 bases). V lost 2 bases and J lost 4, with 13 bases in between. There are 15 residues in the CDR3. Germline V gene lookup returns CDR1 MNHEY and CDR2 SMNVEV (reference sequence). Written as DNA, the CDR3 is TGTGCCAGCAGTTTACAGGGGCGCCCACCAGATACGCAGTATTTT. Its translation is CASSLQGRPPDTQYF.

DNA for the CDR3: TGCGCCAGCAGTCTCGGTGGAGGCTACCCAACTAATGAAAAACTGTTTTTT. Translated: CASSLGGGYPTNEKLFF. J is TRBJ1-4 and V is TRBV5-1, with no clear D. The germline CDR1 and CDR2 sequences are SGHRS and YFSETQ. The CDR3 consists of 17 residues. V was clipped by 5 bases and J by 0 bases, with 17 bases between them.

The CDR3: CATSDRGPLTSGSEEQFF. Here the CDR3 DNA reads TGTGCCACCAGTGATAGGGGGCCCTTAACTAGCGGGAGTGAGGAGCAGTTCTTC. The chain carries TRBV24-1 and TRBJ2-1, with 11 bases matching TRBD2. This CDR3 spans 18 amino acids. Germline CDR1 KGHDR, CDR2 SFDVKD. Trimming took 3 bases from V and 10 from J; bases not matched to a gene: 16.

This clonotype turned up a few times. The chain joins TRBV24-1 to TRBJ2-2, with 8 bases that match TRBD2. The V gene's germline CDR1 is KGHDR and CDR2 SFDVKD. The CDR3 consists of 14 residues. V gave up 7 bases and J gave up 6 bases; unmatched junction bases: 6. The CDR3 loop is CATRGTRNSGELFF. The CDR3, as DNA: TGTGCCACCAGAGGGACTAGAAATTCCGGGGAGCTGTTTTTT.

The chain is built from TRBV20-1 and TRBJ2-1; D unclear. V dropped 6 bases and J dropped 7 bases, with 13 bases sitting between them. CDR1 is DFQATT, CDR2 SNEGSKA, per germline (reference sequence). The CDR3 extends over 12 amino acids. CDR3 residues: CSARPGFNEQFF. Here the CDR3 DNA reads TGCAGTGCCCGTCCGGGCTTTAATGAGCAGTTCTTC.

This clonotype came up a few times. This chain links TRBV12-3 or TRBV12-4 with TRBJ1-5; possible D gene TRBD1, 6 bases. CDR3 length: 15 amino acids. V was clipped by 5 bases and J by 5 bases, with 16 bases between them. The CDR3 sequence is CASSPANREDQPQHF. CDR3 sequence (DNA): TGTGCCAGCAGTCCAGCGAACAGGGAGGATCAGCCCCAGCATTTT.

This chain links TRBV9 with TRBJ2-1, with 8 positions matching TRBD2. This CDR3 contains 15 residues. V trimming: 5 bases; J trimming: 7 bases; junction bases outside the gene matches: 11. Germline loops: CDR1 SGDLS, CDR2 YYNGEE. The CDR3 nucleotides read TGTGCCAGCAGTCCCGGGGGGGGGATGAGAAATGAGCAGTTCTTC. Its translation is CASSPGGGMRNEQFF. The full variable domain, its missing parts supplied by reference TRBV9 and TRBJ2-1, is DSGVTQTPKHLITATGQRVTLRCSPRSGDLSVYWYQQSLDQGLQFLIQYYNGEERAKGNILERFSAQQFPDLHSELNLSSLELGDSALYFCASSPGGGMRNEQFFGPGTRLTVL.

The chain links TRBV3-1 to TRBJ1-2; no clear D. Germline CDR1 reads LGHDT; CDR2 reads YNNKEL (reference sequence). CDR3 length: 14 residues. The germline V and J ends were trimmed by 3 bases and 5 bases, with 13 bases remaining between them. The DNA of the CDR3 is TGTGCCAGCAGCCAGGCGGGAGGGTCGTATGGCTACACCTTC. Translation: CASSQAGGSYGYTF.

Only a few counts were recorded for this clonotype. The chain recombines TRBV2 with TRBJ2-7; 7 bases agree with TRBD1. This CDR3 is 14 amino acids long. V shed 1 base and J 9 bases; nucleotides not matched to a gene: 9. CDR1 is SNHLY, CDR2 FYNNEI, per germline. The CDR3 region is CASSEEGTASLQYF. As DNA, the CDR3 is TGTGCCAGCAGTGAAGAGGGGACAGCTAGTTTGCAGTACTTC.

This chain connects TRBV5-8 to TRBJ2-1, with D perhaps given as TRBD1 or TRBD2 (5 bases each). Germline CDR1 and CDR2: SGHTS and YDEGEE. The CDR3 is 17 amino acids. Trimming left V 1 base short and J 0 bases short, with 14 bases between. Here the CDR3 DNA reads TGTGCCAGCAGCTTGAAGGTGGGGACCCTCTCCTACAATGAGCAGTTCTTC. It translates to CASSLKVGTLSYNEQFF.